A single sample is the source of the 17 T cell receptor beta chains below, sequenced in a study of CD8+CD57+ T cells in acquired aplastic anemia. CDR3 and TCR beta VDJ profiling relied on genomic DNA as the template. TCRdb independently ran MiXCR on the reads; one entry per CDR3 protein. The profile shows 95,000 to 120,000 distinct CDR3 sequences, approximately 49% of them singletons. The sample was sorted CD4+, CD8+, or CD8+CD57+ T cells (not recorded which) from PBMCs. These receptors were collected from a human donor in good health, serving as a control.

The chain couples TRBV19 to TRBJ2-7; D remains ambiguous. Trimming stripped 3 bases from V and 1 base from J, with 10 bases between. The length of the CDR3 is 14 residues. The germline V gene has CDR1 LNHDA and CDR2 SQIVND (reference sequence). As DNA, the CDR3 is TGTGCCAGTAGTATGGAAGGATTTTCCTACGAGCAGTACTTC. Residues: CASSMEGFSYEQYF. The complete variable domain, with remaining parts taken from reference TRBV19 and TRBJ2-7, reads DGGITQSPKYLFRKEGQNVTLSCEQNLNHDAMYWYRQDPGQGLRLIYYSQIVNDFQKGDIAEGYSVSREKKESFPLTVTSAQKNPTAFYLCASSMEGFSYEQYFGPGTRLTVT.

Many counts were recorded for this clonotype. The chain links TRBV5-4 to TRBJ1-6, with 10 bases aligning to TRBD1. V lost 4 bases, J lost 6 bases, and 4 bases stayed unmatched. The CDR3 length is 15 residues. Per germline, CDR1 SGHNT and CDR2 YYREEE (reference sequence). The CDR3 nucleotides read TGTGCCAGCAGCAGTTGGACAGGGGGTAATTCACCCCTCCACTTT. Translated: CASSSWTGGNSPLHF.

This clonotype appeared many times. The CDR3 DNA follows: TGTGCCAGCAGCTTAATATCTAAGCAGTATGATGAGACCCAGTACTTC. Translated, it gives CASSLISKQYDETQYF. The rearrangement uses TRBV13 and TRBJ2-5; D is unclear. Between the trimmed V and J ends, which lost 2 bases and 5 bases, there was a span of 18 bases. CDR3 length: 16 residues. The germline V gene has CDR1 PRHDT and CDR2 FYEKMQ (reference sequence).

This clonotype was picked up many times. The V gene is TRBV12-3 or TRBV12-4, the J gene TRBJ1-1; D not certain. The CDR3 has 13 amino acids. The V and J ends lost 2 bases and 3 bases respectively, with 7 bases between them. The CDR3 DNA follows: TGTGCCAGCAGTTTAAGGGCTGACACTGAAGCTTTCTTT. This codes for CASSLRADTEAFF.

This clonotype was seen many times. V is TRBV11-2 and J is TRBJ2-3; 11 positions agree with TRBD2. V gave up 5 bases and J gave up 3 bases; unmatched junction bases: 13. This CDR3 comprises 18 residues. The germline V gene has CDR1 SGHAT and CDR2 FQNNGV. The CDR3 nucleotides are TGTGCCAGCAGCGTAAGGATTATAGCGGGGGGGCCGACAGATACGCAGTATTTT. Its protein product is CASSVRIIAGGPTDTQYF.

The V gene is TRBV24-1, the J gene TRBJ2-5; the D gene could be TRBD1 or TRBD2 (6 bases each). CDR1 KGHDR and CDR2 SFDVKD come from the germline V gene. This CDR3 contains 15 residues. V was cut by 3 bases and J by 4 bases, with 14 bases left in between. In DNA, the CDR3 is TGTGCCACCAGTGATCCCCAAGGGGGGCGAGAGACCCAGTACTTC. Its translation: CATSDPQGGRETQYF.

In regard to this clonotype: The junction departs from germline at one end; a sequencing error may be responsible. The CDR3 DNA reads as TGTGCCAGCAGAGAAGCGGGGGAGCAGTACTTC. Its translation is CASREAGEQYF. This rearrangement joins TRBV2 to TRBJ2-7; 7 nucleotides line up with TRBD2. The V gene's germline CDR1 is SNHLY and CDR2 FYNNEI. The CDR3 covers 11 residues.

With regard to this clonotype: The conserved phenylalanine or tryptophan is not found at the CDR3 terminus, so this likely reflects a read error. The chain couples TRBV29-1 to TRBJ2-7; D is perhaps TRBD1 or TRBD2 (5 bases each). This CDR3 spans 13 amino acids. The V gene lost 6 bases and the J gene lost 6 bases, with 18 bases spanning the gap. The germline gives CDR1 SQVTM, CDR2 ANQGSEA. The CDR3 sequence: CSVVAGDRGEQYL. The DNA of the CDR3 is TGCAGCGTCGTGGCCGGGGACCGAGGCGAGCAGTACCTC.

The chain uses TRBV20-1 and TRBJ2-5, with D possibly called TRBD1 or TRBD2 (5 bases each). Germline V gives CDR1 DFQATT, CDR2 SNEGSKA (reference sequence). The CDR3 spans 15 residues. Trimming left V 3 bases short and J 2 bases short, with 16 bases between. CDR3 coding DNA: TGCAGTGCTAGGGAGAGGCTGGGGGAGCAAGAGACCCAGTACTTC. The encoded protein is CSARERLGEQETQYF.

This clonotype was seen ten or more times. The chain has TRBV12-3 or TRBV12-4 and TRBJ2-1; D is undetermined. V lost 4 bases and J lost 7, with 8 bases in between. The CDR3 has 12 residues. The CDR3 DNA is TGTGCCAGCAGTTCGACGGTGAATGAGCAGTTCTTC. This sequence encodes CASSSTVNEQFF.

The chain recombines TRBV29-1 with TRBJ2-7; 13 nucleotides match TRBD2. This CDR3 is 13 amino acids long. V was clipped by 6 bases and J by 2 bases; unmatched bases: 1. Germline CDR1 and CDR2: SQVTM and ANQGSEA. The CDR3: CSVTSGGAYEQYF. CDR3 bases: TGCAGCGTAACTAGCGGGGGGGCCTACGAGCAGTACTTC.

The J gene is TRBJ1-1, the V gene TRBV19; TRBD1 aligns across 9 bases. V shed 5 bases, J shed 4 bases, and the junction held 5 bases outside the gene matches. There are 14 residues in the CDR3. CDR1 is LNHDA, CDR2 SQIVND, per germline (reference sequence). The CDR3 region is CASSPGQGSTEAFF. The CDR3 DNA is TGTGCCAGTAGTCCCGGACAGGGGAGCACTGAAGCTTTCTTT.

This clonotype was detected many times. V and J are TRBV12-3 or TRBV12-4 and TRBJ1-2; no definite D call. Trimming took 1 base from V and 6 from J, leaving 9 bases between them. This CDR3 has 13 residues. Here the CDR3 DNA reads TGTGCCAGCAGTTTAGACGAACATCATGGCTACACCTTC. This codes for CASSLDEHHGYTF.

This clonotype was detected many times. The chain recombines TRBV10-2 with TRBJ1-2; no reliable D call. Trimming shortened V by 4 bases and J by 8 bases, and 14 bases separated the two germline ends. CDR1 WSHSY and CDR2 SAAADI come from the germline V gene. There are 13 residues in the CDR3. This CDR3 is CASSAAPERGYTF. The CDR3 coding sequence is TGCGCCAGCAGTGCGGCCCCGGAGAGAGGCTACACCTTC.

V usage is TRBV6-1 and J usage is TRBJ2-7; D is possibly TRBD1 (7 bases). The CDR3 is 15 amino acids. Germline V gene data show CDR1 as MNHNS and CDR2 as SASEGT. V dropped 3 bases and J dropped 5 bases, with 17 bases sitting between them. The CDR3, as DNA: TGTGCCAGCAGTGAGCCCAGGGGGGTTCGGAACGAGCAGTACTTC. Encoded protein: CASSEPRGVRNEQYF.

Written as DNA, the CDR3 is TGTGCCAGCAGCCCACCCCTAGGCGGGGGGGGGTATGAGCAGTTCTTC. Translating it yields CASSPPLGGGGYEQFF. The gene calls are TRBV7-3 and TRBJ2-1, with 9 bases fitting TRBD2. The trim removed 5 bases at V and 8 bases at J, leaving 13 bases unmatched. Germline lookup yields CDR1 SGHTA and CDR2 FQGTGA. CDR3 length: 16 residues.

This clonotype was counted at least ten times. The J gene is TRBJ1-2, the V gene TRBV12-3 or TRBV12-4, with TRBD1 matching over 9 bases. This CDR3 contains 14 residues. V dropped 6 bases and J dropped 4; count of bases not matched to a gene: 6. The CDR3, as DNA: TGTGCCAGCAGGACCGGGACAGGGCTCTATGGCTACACCTTC. This gives the protein CASRTGTGLYGYTF.